This entry concerns a single T cell receptor (beta chain). The antigen is unknown. With 3 bases removed from V and 3 bases from J, the gap between germline ends came to 18 bases. The V gene's germline CDR1 is SEHNR and CDR2 FQNEAQ (reference sequence). The CDR3 loop spans 17 amino acids. These data belong to a study of chemoradiotherapy in HPV16-positive cancers. Produced via immunoSEQ multiplex PCR; TCRdb's table is partial and in-frame only. This table holds around 3,400 clones, 88% found once. Findings and caveats of the study: During treatment, candidate HPV-specific clones and E7-related motifs expanded in tumor. For HPV16-positive patients, expanding HPV-responsive T cells associated with longer recurrence-free survival. Only a couple of HPV16-positive patients supplied the functional HPV-specificity definition.

J is TRBJ2-4 and V is TRBV7-9; weak D call: TRBD1 (5 bases). Sequenced material: tumor tissue, taken from a patient who underwent chemoradiotherapy. This receptor was taken from a human donor with HPV-associated anogenital cancer. CDR3 nucleotides: TGTGCCAGCAGCTTCCCTCAAATGACAGACGGCAAAAACATTCAGTACTTC. It specifies CASSFPQMTDGKNIQYF.